This T cell receptor (beta chain) came from a study of human T cells and chemical hapten exposure. Across the whole study: Upper inner arm skin measuring about 2 cm by about 2 cm received 2% DPC for sensitization.

Findings of the study overall: It was expanded TCRs that formed significantly more large CDR3 similarity clusters than controls did. Healthy individuals' immune responses may differ from those of donors, who had alopecia. Correlating positively with patch test score were the PT1 expanded TCR counts.

As to time point: patch test 1, 2 weeks after DPC sensitization. The treatment was: therapeutic diphenylcyclopropenone sensitization with weekly scalp DPC. V shed 7 bases and J 4 bases; nucleotides not matched to a gene: 20. The germline gives CDR1 SQVTM, CDR2 ANQGSEA. This CDR3 comprises 18 residues. TCRdb reprocessed the RACE reads via MiXCR and lists one record per CDR3 protein. The sample holds some 190,000 distinct CDR3 sequences, 20% to 25% seen once. Notes on this clonotype: Antigen unknown.

This TCR was recovered from a woman aged 45 to 65 with alopecia areata. Some clones in this sample may be carry-over from other donors' samples. This sample comprised whole blood, obtained in connection with sensitization to the hapten diphenylcyclopropenone (DPC). This chain connects TRBV29-1 to TRBJ2-1; 9 bases fit TRBD1. The CDR3 coding sequence is TGCAGCGCTCCTAGACAGGGGGAGTGGCGGGAAAAATACAATGAGCAGTTCTTC. Protein product: CSAPRQGEWREKYNEQFF.